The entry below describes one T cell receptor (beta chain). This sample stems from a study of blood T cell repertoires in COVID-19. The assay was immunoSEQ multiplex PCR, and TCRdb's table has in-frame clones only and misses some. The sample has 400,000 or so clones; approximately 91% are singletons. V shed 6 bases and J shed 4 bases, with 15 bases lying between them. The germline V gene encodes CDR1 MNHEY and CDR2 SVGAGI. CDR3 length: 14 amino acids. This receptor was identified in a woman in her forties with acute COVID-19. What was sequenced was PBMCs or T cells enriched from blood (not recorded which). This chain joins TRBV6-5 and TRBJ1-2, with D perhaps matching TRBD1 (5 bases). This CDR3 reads CASSPQGLSYGYTF. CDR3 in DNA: TGTGCCAGCAGCCCCCAGGGACTCTCCTATGGCTACACCTTC.